This T cell receptor beta chain was sequenced for a study of OX40 agonist ivuxolimab in advanced cancers. Looking at the study overall: The patients' treatment was ivuxolimab, an agonistic anti-OX40 (CD134) antibody. One hepatocellular carcinoma and a couple of cutaneous melanoma patients partially responded.

Assay used: immunoSEQ multiplex PCR; TCRdb lists only in-frame clones, some missing. The table includes 40,000 to 55,000 clones, around 93% detected once. Of note for this clone: Mismatch with germline at one junction end may stem from a read error.

The germline V gene has CDR1 SGHTA and CDR2 FQGNSA. This CDR3 is built from 14 residues. Sequencing was performed on CD4+ or CD8+ T cells sorted from blood, taken in a trial of the OX40 agonist ivuxolimab. The source is an adult with an advanced solid tumor such as melanoma, head and neck, liver or kidney cancer. This chain links TRBV7-2 with TRBJ2-7, with TRBD2 matching over 11 bases. The CDR3: CASSSPGTLAGGYF. The CDR3 coding sequence is TGTGCCAGCAGCTCTCCCGGAACCTTAGCGGGAGGGTATTTC.